Listed here are 9 T cell receptor beta chains from one sample, sequenced in a study of T cell responses to AZD1222 COVID-19 vaccine. Libraries were prepared by immunoSEQ multiplex PCR; TCRdb keeps only in-frame clonotypes and omits some of them. The table has approximately 150,000 clones, 88% seen once. The material was peripheral blood, obtained 28 days after the second dose of the MenACWY control vaccine. The source is an adult who received the MenACWY meningococcal vaccine as a control.

The rearrangement links TRBV7-9 to TRBJ2-7, with 9 bases lining up with TRBD1. Trimming at V came to 6 bases and at J to 6 bases, leaving 15 bases not matched to a gene. CDR1 and CDR2 from the germline V gene are SEHNR and FQNEAQ (reference sequence). The CDR3 spans 16 residues. CDR3 sequence reads: CASRPNIPGQGSEQYF. CDR3 DNA sequence: TGTGCCAGCAGGCCAAACATCCCGGGACAGGGAAGCGAGCAGTACTTC.

The chain uses TRBV30 and TRBJ2-3; a weak D match, TRBD2 (5 bases). Germline lookup yields CDR1 GTSNPN and CDR2 SVGIG (reference sequence). V gave up 3 bases and J gave up 4 bases, with 11 bases separating them. The CDR3 contains 13 residues. DNA of the CDR3: TGTGCCTGGAGCCCGGTCGGGGCAGATACGCAGTATTTT. Residues: CAWSPVGADTQYF. Full variable domain (outside the CDR3, taken from reference TRBV30 and TRBJ2-3): SQTIHQWPATLVQPVGSPLSLECTVEGTSNPNLYWYRQAAGRGLQLLFYSVGIGQISSEVPQNLSASRPQDRQFILSSKKLLLSDSGFYLCAWSPVGADTQYFGPGTRLTVL.

In DNA form, the CDR3 reads TGCAGCGTTGAAGGCAGGGAGTCCGACAATGAGCAGTTCTTC. Protein: CSVEGRESDNEQFF. The chain is built from TRBV29-1 and TRBJ2-1; D may be TRBD1 or TRBD2 (5 bases each). This CDR3 spans 14 amino acids. Germline V gives CDR1 SQVTM, CDR2 ANQGSEA. V was cut by 1 base and J by 5 bases, with 12 bases left in between.

The gene calls are TRBV7-9 and TRBJ1-3; 7 positions agree with TRBD1. Per the germline V gene, CDR1 is SEHNR and CDR2 is FQNEAQ (reference sequence). The CDR3 has 17 residues. J was trimmed by 0 bases and V by 4 bases; bases with no gene match: 9. CDR3 residues: CASSSTGQTYSGNTIYF. The CDR3 region has the DNA TGTGCCAGCAGCTCTACGGGACAGACGTACTCTGGAAACACCATATATTTT. The full variable domain, its missing parts supplied by reference TRBV7-9 and TRBJ1-3, is DTGVSQNPRHKITKRGQNVTFRCDPISEHNRLYWYRQTLGQGPEFLTYFQNEAQLEKSRLLSDRFSAERPKGSFSTLEIQRTEQGDSAMYLCASSSTGQTYSGNTIYFGEGSWLTVV.

The chain is built from TRBV30 and TRBJ2-1; 10 positions agree with TRBD2. Germline V CDR1 and CDR2: GTSNPN, SVGIG (reference sequence). V gave up 2 bases and J gave up 9 bases; unmatched junction bases: 7. The CDR3 consists of 14 residues. For the CDR3, the DNA is TGTGCCTGGAGTATCCTAGCGGGGGACCGTGAGCAGTTCTTC. This codes for CAWSILAGDREQFF.

This clone was detected only once. The chain is built from TRBV6-5 and TRBJ2-2; 8 positions match TRBD2. The CDR3 is 15 residues long. From germline, CDR1 is MNHEY and CDR2 SVGAGI. V lost 5 bases, J lost 4 bases, and 6 bases stayed unmatched. CDR3 in amino acids: CASSRGGVRTGELFF. As DNA, the CDR3 is TGTGCCAGCAGTCGGGGGGGAGTTCGCACCGGGGAGCTGTTTTTT.

The sample holds a few counts of this clone. The rearrangement joins TRBV18 to TRBJ2-1; tentatively, D is TRBD1 or TRBD2 (5 bases each). The CDR3 consists of 15 residues. The germline CDR1 and CDR2 sequences are KGHSH and LQKENI. V shed 2 bases and J shed 1 base, with 9 bases lying between them. The CDR3 spells CASSPTGRSYNEQFF. For the CDR3, the DNA is TGTGCCAGCTCACCAACGGGGCGTTCCTACAATGAGCAGTTCTTC.

This CDR3 is CASSHGISPLHF. The DNA of the CDR3 is TGTGCCAGCAGCCACGGAATCTCTCCCCTCCACTTT. The genes are TRBV3-1 (or the pseudogene TRBV3-2) and TRBJ1-6; D gene ambiguous. CDR1 is LGHDT, CDR2 YNNKEL, per germline (reference sequence). The CDR3 spans 12 residues. V was pared by 3 bases and J by 13 bases, with 10 bases between.

This chain joins TRBV7-3 and TRBJ1-6; D remains ambiguous. CDR3 length: 15 residues. CDR1 is SGHTA, CDR2 FQGTGA, per germline. Trimming cost V 3 bases and J 5 bases, with 11 bases left between them. CDR3 DNA sequence: TGTGCCAGCAGCTTGATGGGTGGGAATAATTCACCCCTCCACTTT. Encoded protein: CASSLMGGNNSPLHF.